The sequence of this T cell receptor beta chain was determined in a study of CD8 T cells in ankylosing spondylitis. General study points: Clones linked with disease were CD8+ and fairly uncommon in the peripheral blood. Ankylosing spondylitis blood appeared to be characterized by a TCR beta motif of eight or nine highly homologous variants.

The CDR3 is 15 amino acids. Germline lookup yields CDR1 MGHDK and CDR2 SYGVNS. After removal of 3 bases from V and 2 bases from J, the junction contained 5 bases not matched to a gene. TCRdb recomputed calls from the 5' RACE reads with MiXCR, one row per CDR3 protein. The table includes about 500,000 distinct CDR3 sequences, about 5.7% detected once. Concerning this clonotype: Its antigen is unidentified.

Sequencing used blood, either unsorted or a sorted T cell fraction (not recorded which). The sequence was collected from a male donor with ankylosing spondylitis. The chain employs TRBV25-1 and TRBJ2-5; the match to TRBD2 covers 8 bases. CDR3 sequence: CASSEASGPQETQYF. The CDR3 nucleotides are TGTGCCAGCAGTGAGGCTAGCGGGCCGCAAGAGACCCAGTACTTC. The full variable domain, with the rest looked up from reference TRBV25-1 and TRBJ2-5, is EADIYQTPRYLVIGTGKKITLECSQTMGHDKMYWYQQDPGMELHLIHYSYGVNSTEKGDLSSESTVSRIRTEHFPLTLESARPSHTSQYLCASSEASGPQETQYFGPGTRLLVL.